Reported below is one T cell receptor beta chain. The entry originates in a study of blood T cell repertoires in COVID-19. The germline CDR1 and CDR2 sequences are SGHRS and YFSETQ. Deletions cut 4 bases from V and 8 bases from J, with 9 bases between. CDR3 length: 12 residues. This table comes from immunoSEQ multiplex PCR, and its TCRdb copy is limited to in-frame clones, with some not included. The top ten clones hold about 6.3% of a sample with roughly 100,000 clones, 75% to 95% of them seen once. The origin of this receptor is a human donor in a cohort sampled during active COVID-19. The chain recombines TRBV5-1 with TRBJ2-2; D is unclear. The sample consisted of peripheral blood. This CDR3 reads CASSANLGELFF. The CDR3 nucleotides read TGCGCCAGCAGCGCGAATCTAGGGGAGCTGTTTTTT.